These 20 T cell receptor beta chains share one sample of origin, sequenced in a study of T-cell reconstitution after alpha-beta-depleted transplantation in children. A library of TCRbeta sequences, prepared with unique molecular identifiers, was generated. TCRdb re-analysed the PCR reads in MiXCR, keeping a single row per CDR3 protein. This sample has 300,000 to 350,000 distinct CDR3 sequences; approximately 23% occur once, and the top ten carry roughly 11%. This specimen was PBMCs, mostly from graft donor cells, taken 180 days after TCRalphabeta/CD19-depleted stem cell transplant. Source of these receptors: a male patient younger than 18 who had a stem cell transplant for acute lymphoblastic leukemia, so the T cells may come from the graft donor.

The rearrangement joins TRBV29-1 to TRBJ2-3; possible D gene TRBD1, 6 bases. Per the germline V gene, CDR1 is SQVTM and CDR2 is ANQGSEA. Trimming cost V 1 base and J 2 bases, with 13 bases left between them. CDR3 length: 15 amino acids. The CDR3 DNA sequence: TGCAGCGTTGAAGGCAGGGGAGCCCCCACAGATACGCAGTATTTT. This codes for CSVEGRGAPTDTQYF.

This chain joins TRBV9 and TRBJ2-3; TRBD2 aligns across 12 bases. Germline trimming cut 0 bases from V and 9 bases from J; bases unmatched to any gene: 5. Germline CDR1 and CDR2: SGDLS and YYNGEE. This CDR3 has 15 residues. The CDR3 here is CASSVGTSGRMTQYF. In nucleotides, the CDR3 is TGTGCCAGCAGCGTAGGAACTAGCGGGAGGATGACGCAGTATTTT.

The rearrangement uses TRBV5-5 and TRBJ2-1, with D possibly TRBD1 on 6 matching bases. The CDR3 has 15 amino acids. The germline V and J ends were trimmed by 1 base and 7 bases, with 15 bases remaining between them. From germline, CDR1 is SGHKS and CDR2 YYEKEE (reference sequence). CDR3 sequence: CASSLSQGNWNEQFF. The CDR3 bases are TGTGCCAGCAGCTTGAGTCAGGGGAATTGGAATGAGCAGTTCTTC.

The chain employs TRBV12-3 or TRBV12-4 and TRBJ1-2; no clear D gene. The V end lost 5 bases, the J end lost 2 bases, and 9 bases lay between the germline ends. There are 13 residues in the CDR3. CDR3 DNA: TGTGCCAGCAGTCCGCACGGGAACTATGGCTACACCTTC. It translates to CASSPHGNYGYTF.

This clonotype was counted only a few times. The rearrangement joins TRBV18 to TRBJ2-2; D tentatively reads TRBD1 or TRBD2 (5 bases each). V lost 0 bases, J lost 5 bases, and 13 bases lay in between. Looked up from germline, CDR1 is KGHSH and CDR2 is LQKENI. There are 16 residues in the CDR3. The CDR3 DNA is TGTGCCAGCTCACCACCGGGACCCCGTCGGACCGGGGAGCTGTTTTTT. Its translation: CASSPPGPRRTGELFF.

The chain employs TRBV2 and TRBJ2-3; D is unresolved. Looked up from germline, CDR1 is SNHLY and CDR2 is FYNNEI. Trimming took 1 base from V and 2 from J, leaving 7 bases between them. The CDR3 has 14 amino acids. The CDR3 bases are TGTGCCAGCAGTGAAGACGGTCTCACAGATACGCAGTATTTT. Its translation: CASSEDGLTDTQYF. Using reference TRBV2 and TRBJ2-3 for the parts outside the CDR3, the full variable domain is EPEVTQTPSHQVTQMGQEVILRCVPISNHLYFYWYRQILGQKVEFLVSFYNNEISEKSEIFDDQFSVERPDGSNFTLKIRSTKLEDSAMYFCASSEDGLTDTQYFGPGTRLTVL.

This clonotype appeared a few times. The chain's CDR3 is CASLYKIYNEQFF. In DNA form, the CDR3 reads TGTGCCAGCCTTTACAAGATCTACAATGAGCAGTTCTTC. The chain is built from TRBV2 and TRBJ2-1; no clear D gene. The CDR3 loop spans 13 amino acids. Trimming pared 8 bases from V and 3 bases from J, leaving 11 bases between. Germline values: CDR1 SNHLY, CDR2 FYNNEI.

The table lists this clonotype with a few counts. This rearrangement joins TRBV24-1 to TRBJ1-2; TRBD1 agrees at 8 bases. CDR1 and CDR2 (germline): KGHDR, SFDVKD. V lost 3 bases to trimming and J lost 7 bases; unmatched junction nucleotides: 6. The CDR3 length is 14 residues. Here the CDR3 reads CATSDQDRATGYTF. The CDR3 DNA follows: TGTGCCACCAGTGATCAGGACAGGGCGACTGGCTACACCTTC.

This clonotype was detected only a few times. This CDR3 is CASRLSGSYEQYF. CDR3 nucleotide sequence: TGTGCCAGCAGGCTTAGCGGATCCTACGAGCAGTACTTC. The chain recombines TRBV5-5 with TRBJ2-7, with D perhaps TRBD2 (6 bases). V dropped 5 bases and J dropped 1 base, with 10 bases sitting between them. In germline, CDR1 is SGHKS, CDR2 YYEKEE (reference sequence). The CDR3 loop spans 13 amino acids.

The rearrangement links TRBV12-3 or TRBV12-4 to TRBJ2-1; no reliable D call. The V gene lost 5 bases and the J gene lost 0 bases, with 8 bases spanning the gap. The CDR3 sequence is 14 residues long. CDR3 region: CASSRLYSYNEQFF. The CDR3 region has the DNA TGTGCCAGCAGTCGACTTTACTCCTACAATGAGCAGTTCTTC.

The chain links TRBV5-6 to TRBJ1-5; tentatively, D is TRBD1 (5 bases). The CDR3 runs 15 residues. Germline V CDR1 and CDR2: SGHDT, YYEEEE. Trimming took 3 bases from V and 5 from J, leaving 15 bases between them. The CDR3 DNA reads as TGTGCCAGCAGCTCCGGGACGGATAATTATCAGCCCCAGCATTTT. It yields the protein CASSSGTDNYQPQHF.

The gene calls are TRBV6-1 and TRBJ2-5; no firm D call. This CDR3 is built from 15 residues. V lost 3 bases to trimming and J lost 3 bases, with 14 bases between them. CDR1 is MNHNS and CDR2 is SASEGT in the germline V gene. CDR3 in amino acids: CASSENLSRKETQYF. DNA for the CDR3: TGTGCCAGCAGTGAGAACCTATCTCGGAAAGAGACCCAGTACTTC.

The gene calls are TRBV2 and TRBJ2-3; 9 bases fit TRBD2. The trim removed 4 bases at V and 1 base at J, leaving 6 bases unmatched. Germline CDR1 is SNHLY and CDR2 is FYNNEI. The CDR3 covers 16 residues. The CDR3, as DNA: TGTGCCAGCAGTGTTGATCTAGCGGGGCGCACAGATACGCAGTATTTT. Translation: CASSVDLAGRTDTQYF.

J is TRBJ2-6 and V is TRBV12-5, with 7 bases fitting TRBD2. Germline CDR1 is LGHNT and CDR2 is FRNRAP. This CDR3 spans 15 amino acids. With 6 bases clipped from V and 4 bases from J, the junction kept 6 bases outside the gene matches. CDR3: CASGRTGLGANVLTF. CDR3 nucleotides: TGTGCTAGTGGCCGAACGGGACTAGGGGCCAACGTCCTGACTTTC.

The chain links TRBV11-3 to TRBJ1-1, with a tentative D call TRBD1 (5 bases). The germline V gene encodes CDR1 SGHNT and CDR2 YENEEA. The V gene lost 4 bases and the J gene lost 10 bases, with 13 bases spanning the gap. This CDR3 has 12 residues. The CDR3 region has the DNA TGTGCCAGCAGCTACCTAGGGGAGGCAGCTTTCTTT. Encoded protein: CASSYLGEAAFF.

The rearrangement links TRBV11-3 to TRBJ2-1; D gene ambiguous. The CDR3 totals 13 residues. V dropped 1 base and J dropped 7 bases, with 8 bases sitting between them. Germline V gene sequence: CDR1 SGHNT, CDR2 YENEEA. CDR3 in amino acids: CASSLGISNEQFF. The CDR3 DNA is TGTGCCAGCAGCTTAGGAATATCGAATGAGCAGTTCTTC.

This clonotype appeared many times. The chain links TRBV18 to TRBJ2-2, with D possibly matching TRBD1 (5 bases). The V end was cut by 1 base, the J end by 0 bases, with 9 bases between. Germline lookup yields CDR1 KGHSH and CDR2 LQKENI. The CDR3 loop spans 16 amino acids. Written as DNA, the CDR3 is TGTGCCAGCTCACCACTGGGGCAGACGAACACCGGGGAGCTGTTTTTT. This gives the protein CASSPLGQTNTGELFF.

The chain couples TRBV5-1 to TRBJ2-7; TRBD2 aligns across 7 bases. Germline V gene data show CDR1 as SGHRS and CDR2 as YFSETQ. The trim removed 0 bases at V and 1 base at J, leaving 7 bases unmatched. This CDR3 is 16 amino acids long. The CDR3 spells CASSLALREVSYEQYF. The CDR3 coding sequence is TGCGCCAGCAGCTTGGCCTTACGGGAGGTTTCCTACGAGCAGTACTTC.

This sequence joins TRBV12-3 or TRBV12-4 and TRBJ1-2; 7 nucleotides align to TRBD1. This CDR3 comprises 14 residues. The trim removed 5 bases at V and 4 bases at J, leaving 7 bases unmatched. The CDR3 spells CASSPTTGTYGYTF. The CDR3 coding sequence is TGTGCCAGCAGTCCGACGACAGGGACCTATGGCTACACCTTC.

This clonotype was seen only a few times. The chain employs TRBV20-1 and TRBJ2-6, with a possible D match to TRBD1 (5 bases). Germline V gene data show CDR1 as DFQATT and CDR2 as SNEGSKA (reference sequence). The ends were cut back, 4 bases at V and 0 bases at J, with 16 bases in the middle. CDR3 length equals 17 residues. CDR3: CSATRVGVSSGANVLTF. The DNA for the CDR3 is TGCAGTGCTACCAGGGTTGGGGTTTCCTCTGGGGCCAACGTCCTGACTTTC.